Sequencing of this TCR beta chain was carried out in a study of T cell responses to AZD1222 COVID-19 vaccine. Study-wide results and caveats: Donors were chiefly white British, with a greater number of females, and clonal diversity was perhaps underestimated.

The repertoire was sequenced with immunoSEQ multiplex PCR; TCRdb's copy has only in-frame clones and lacks some. The table shows approximately 110,000 clones, with around 87% occurring only once. Regarding this clone: What it binds is unknown.

The receptor's source is an adult in good health. Here the sequenced sample was peripheral blood, taken on day 0 of AZD1222 vaccination.

CDR3 sequence: CASSLAGTEGDIQYF. Written as DNA, the CDR3 is TGCGCCAGCAGCTTGGCCGGGACAGAGGGGGACATTCAGTACTTC. The chain is built from TRBV5-1 and TRBJ2-4, with 7 bases aligning to TRBD1. This CDR3 is built from 15 residues. From germline, CDR1 is SGHRS and CDR2 YFSETQ. Trimming removed 0 bases from V and 8 bases from J; junction bases left unmatched: 8. Full variable domain (missing parts from reference TRBV5-1 and TRBJ2-4): KAGVTQTPRYLIKTRGQQVTLSCSPISGHRSVSWYQQTPGQGLQFLFEYFSETQRNKGNFPGRFSGRQFSNSRSEMNVSTLELGDSALYLCASSLAGTEGDIQYFGAGTRLSVL.